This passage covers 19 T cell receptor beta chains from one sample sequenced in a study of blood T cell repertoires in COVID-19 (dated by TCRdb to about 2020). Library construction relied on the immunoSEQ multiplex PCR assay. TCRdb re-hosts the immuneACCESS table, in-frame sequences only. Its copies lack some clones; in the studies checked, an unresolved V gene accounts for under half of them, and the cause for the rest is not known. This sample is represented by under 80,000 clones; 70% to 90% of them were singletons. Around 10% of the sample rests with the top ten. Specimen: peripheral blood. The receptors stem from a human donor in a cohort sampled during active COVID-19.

CDR3 bases: TGTGCCAGCAGTTACTCGGCGGGGACAGGGGAAGAGACCCAGTACTTC. Residues: CASSYSAGTGEETQYF. The rearrangement joins TRBV6-5 to TRBJ2-5, with 10 bases that match TRBD1. V shed 0 bases and J 3 bases; nucleotides not matched to a gene: 4. This CDR3 is 16 amino acids long. Per the germline V gene, CDR1 is MNHEY and CDR2 is SVGAGI.

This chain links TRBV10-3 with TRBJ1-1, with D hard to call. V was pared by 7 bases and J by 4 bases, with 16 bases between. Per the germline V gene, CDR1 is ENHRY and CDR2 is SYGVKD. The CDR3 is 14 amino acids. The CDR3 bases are TGTGCCATCACCACATCGGCCGGCGGCACTGAAGCTTTCTTT. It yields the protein CAITTSAGGTEAFF.

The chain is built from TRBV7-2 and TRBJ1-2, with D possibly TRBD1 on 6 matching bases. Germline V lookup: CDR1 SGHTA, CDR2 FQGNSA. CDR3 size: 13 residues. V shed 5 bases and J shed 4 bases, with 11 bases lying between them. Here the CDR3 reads CASSNTGTYGYTF. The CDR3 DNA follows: TGTGCCAGCAGCAATACAGGGACCTATGGCTACACCTTC.

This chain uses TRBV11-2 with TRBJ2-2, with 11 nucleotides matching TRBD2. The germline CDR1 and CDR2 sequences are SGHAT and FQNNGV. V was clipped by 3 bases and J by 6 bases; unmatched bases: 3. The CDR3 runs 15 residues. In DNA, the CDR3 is TGTGCCAGCAGCTTTAGCGGGGGGGCCGCCGGGGAGCTGTTTTTT. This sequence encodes CASSFSGGAAGELFF. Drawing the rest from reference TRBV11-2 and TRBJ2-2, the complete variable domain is EAGVAQSPRYKIIEKRQSVAFWCNPISGHATLYWYQQILGQGPKLLIQFQNNGVVDDSQLPKDRFSAERLKGVDSTLKIQPAKLEDSAVYLCASSFSGGAAGELFFGEGSRLTVL.

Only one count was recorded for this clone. As DNA, the CDR3 is TGTGCCAGCAGCTTAGGCAGGGGGCGCGACTATGGCTACACCTTC. Amino acid sequence: CASSLGRGRDYGYTF. The rearrangement links TRBV11-2 to TRBJ1-2, with 8 bases identical to TRBD1. The J segment lost 3 bases and the V segment lost 1 base, leaving 4 bases of the junction unmatched. Germline CDR1 SGHAT, CDR2 FQNNGV. The CDR3 loop spans 15 amino acids.

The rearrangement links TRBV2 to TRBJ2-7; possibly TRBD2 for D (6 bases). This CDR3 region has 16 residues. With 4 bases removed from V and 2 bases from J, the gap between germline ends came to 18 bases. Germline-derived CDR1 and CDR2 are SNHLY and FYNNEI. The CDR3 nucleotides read TGTGCCAGCAGTGCCCGGACGGCAACGGGGGCCTACGAGCAGTACTTC. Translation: CASSARTATGAYEQYF.

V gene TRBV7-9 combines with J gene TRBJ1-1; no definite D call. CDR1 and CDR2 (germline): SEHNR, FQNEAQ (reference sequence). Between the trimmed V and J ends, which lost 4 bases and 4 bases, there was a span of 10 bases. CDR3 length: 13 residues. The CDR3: CASSSTTSTEAFF. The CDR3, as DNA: TGTGCCAGCAGCTCCACTACCAGCACTGAAGCTTTCTTT.

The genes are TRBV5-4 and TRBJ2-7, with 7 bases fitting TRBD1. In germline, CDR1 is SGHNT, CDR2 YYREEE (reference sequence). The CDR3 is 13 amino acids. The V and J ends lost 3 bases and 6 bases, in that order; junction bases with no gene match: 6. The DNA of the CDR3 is TGTGCCAGCAGCTGGGGACAGTCTGCCGAGCAGTACTTC. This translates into CASSWGQSAEQYF.

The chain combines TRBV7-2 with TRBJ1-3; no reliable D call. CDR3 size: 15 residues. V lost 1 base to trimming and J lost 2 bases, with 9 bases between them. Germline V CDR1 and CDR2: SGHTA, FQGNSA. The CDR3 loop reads CASSLDPGTGNTIYF. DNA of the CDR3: TGTGCCAGCAGCTTAGACCCGGGAACTGGAAACACCATATATTTT. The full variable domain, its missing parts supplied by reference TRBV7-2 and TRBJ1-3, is GAGVSQSPSNKVTEKGKDVELRCDPISGHTALYWYRQSLGQGLEFLIYFQGNSAPDKSGLPSDRFSAERTGGSVSTLTIQRTQQEDSAVYLCASSLDPGTGNTIYFGEGSWLTVV.

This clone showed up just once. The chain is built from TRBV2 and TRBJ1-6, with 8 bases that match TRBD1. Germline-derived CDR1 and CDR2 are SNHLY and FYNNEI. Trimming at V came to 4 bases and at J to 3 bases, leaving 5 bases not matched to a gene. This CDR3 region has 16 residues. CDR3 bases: TGTGCCAGCAGTGGACAGGGGTATATCTATAATTCACCCCTCCACTTT. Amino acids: CASSGQGYIYNSPLHF.

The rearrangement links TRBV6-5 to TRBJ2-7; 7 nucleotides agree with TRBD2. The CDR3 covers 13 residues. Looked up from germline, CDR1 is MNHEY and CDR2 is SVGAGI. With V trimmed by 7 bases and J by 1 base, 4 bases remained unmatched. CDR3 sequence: CASTWGGSYEQYF. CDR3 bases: TGTGCCAGCACTTGGGGGGGATCCTACGAGCAGTACTTC.

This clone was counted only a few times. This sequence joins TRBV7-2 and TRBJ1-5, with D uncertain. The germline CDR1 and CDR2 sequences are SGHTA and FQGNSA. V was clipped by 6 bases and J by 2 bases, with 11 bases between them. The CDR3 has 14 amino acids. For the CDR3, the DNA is TGTGCCAGCAGGGCAAGTCGGGGCAATCAGCCCCAGCATTTT. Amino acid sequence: CASRASRGNQPQHF.

The CDR3 bases are TGTGCCAGCAGCCCCCAAGCTAATACGCAGTATTTT. Protein product: CASSPQANTQYF. The chain combines TRBV7-9 with TRBJ2-3; no reliable D call. The germline V gene has CDR1 SEHNR and CDR2 FQNEAQ (reference sequence). V was trimmed by 5 bases and J by 7 bases, leaving 10 bases between them. This CDR3 region has 12 residues.

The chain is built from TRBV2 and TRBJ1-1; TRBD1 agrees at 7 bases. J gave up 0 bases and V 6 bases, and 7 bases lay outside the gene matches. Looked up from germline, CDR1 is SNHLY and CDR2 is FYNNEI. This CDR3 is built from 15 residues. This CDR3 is CASRSRQGLNTEAFF. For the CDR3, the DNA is TGTGCCAGCAGGTCTCGACAGGGTTTGAACACTGAAGCTTTCTTT.

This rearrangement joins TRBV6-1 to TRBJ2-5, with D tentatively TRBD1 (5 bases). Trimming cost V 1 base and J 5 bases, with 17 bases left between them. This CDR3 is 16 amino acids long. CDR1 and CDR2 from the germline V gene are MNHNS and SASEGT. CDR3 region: CASSEGGSLNVETQYF. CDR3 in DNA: TGTGCCAGCAGTGAAGGGGGCAGCTTAAACGTGGAGACCCAGTACTTC.

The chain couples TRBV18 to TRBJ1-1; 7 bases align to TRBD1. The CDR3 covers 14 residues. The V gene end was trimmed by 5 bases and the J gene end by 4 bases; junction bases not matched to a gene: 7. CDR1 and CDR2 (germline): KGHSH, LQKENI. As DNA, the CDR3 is TGTGCCAGCTCAGCGACAGGGAAGGGCACTGAAGCTTTCTTT. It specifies CASSATGKGTEAFF.

CDR3 in amino acids: CASREAAARVGNTIYF. The CDR3 DNA reads as TGTGCCAGCAGGGAGGCGGCAGCGAGGGTCGGAAACACCATATATTTT. This chain links TRBV7-2 with TRBJ1-3; no definite D call. Trimming cost V 6 bases and J 4 bases, with 19 bases left between them. This CDR3 comprises 16 residues. CDR1 SGHTA and CDR2 FQGNSA come from the germline V gene.

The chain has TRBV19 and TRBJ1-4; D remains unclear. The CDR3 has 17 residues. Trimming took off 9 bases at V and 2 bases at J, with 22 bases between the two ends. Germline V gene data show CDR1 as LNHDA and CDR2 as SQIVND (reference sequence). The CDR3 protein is CASPWRARVRTNEKLFF. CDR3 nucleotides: TGTGCCAGCCCATGGAGGGCGAGGGTTCGGACTAATGAAAAACTGTTTTTT.

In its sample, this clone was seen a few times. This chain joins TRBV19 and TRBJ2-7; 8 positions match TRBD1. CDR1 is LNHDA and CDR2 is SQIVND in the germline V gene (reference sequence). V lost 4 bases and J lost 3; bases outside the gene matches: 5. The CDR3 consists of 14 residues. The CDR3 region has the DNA TGTGCCAGTAGTACACCGGGACAGGTCTACGAGCAGTACTTC. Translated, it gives CASSTPGQVYEQYF.